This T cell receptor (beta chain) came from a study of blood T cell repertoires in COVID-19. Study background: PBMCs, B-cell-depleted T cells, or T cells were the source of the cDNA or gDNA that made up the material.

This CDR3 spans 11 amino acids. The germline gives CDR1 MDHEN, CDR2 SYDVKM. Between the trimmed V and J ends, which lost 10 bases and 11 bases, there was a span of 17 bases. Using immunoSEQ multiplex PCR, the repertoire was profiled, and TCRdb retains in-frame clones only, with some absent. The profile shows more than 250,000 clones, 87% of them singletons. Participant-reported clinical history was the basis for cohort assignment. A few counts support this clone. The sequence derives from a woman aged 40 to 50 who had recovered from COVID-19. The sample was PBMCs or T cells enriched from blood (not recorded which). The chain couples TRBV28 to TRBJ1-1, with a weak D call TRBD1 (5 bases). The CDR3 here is CATGGRGDAFF. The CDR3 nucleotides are TGTGCCACCGGCGGGAGAGGGGATGCTTTCTTT.